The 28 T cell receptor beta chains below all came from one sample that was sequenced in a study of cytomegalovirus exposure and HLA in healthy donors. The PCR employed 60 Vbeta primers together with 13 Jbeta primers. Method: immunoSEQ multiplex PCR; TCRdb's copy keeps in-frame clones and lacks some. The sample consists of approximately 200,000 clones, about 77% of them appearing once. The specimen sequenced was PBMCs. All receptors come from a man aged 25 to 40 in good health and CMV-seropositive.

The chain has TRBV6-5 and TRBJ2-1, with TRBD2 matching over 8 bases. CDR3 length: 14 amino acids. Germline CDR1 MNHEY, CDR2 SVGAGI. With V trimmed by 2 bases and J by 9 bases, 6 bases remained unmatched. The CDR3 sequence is CASSYGGRGGEQFF. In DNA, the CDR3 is TGTGCCAGCAGTTACGGGGGTCGGGGGGGTGAGCAGTTCTTC.

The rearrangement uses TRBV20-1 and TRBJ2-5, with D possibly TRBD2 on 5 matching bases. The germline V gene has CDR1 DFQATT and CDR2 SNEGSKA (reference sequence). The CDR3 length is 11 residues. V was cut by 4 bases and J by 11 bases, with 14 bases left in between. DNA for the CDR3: TGCAGTGCTACCAGCGGATCCCCACAGTACTTC. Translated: CSATSGSPQYF.

The CDR3 loop reads CASSQGGLADYEQYF. The CDR3 nucleotides read TGTGCCAGCAGCCAAGGGGGACTAGCGGATTACGAGCAGTACTTC. This chain joins TRBV5-4 and TRBJ2-7, with 11 bases that match TRBD2. Trimming took 4 bases from V and 4 from J; bases not matched to a gene: 7. Germline V CDR1 and CDR2: SGHNT, YYREEE (reference sequence). There are 15 residues in the CDR3.

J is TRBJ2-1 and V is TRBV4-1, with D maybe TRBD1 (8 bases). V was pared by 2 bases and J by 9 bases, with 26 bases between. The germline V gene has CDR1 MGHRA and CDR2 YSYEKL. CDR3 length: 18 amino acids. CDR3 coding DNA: TGCGCCAGCAGCCAATCAGGGGGCGGGGGATGGGCCATGGGTGAGCAGTTCTTC. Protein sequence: CASSQSGGGGWAMGEQFF.

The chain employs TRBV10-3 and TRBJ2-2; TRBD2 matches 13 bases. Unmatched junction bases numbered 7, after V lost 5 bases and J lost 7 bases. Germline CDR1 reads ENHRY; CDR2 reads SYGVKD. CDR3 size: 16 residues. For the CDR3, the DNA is TGTGCCATCAGTACTGGACTAGCGGGAGCCGGCGGGGAGCTGTTTTTT. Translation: CAISTGLAGAGGELFF.

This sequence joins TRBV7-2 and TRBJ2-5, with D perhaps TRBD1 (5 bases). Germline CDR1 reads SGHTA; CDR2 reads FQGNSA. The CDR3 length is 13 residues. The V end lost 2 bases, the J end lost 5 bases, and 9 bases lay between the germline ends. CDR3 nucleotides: TGTGCCAGCAGCTTACGGAAGGGGGAGACCCAGTACTTC. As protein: CASSLRKGETQYF.

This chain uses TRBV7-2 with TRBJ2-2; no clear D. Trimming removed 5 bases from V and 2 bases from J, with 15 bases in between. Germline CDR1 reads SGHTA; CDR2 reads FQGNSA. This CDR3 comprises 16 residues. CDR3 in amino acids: CASSQSALPNTGELFF. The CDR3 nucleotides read TGTGCCAGCAGCCAGAGCGCTCTTCCTAACACCGGGGAGCTGTTTTTT.

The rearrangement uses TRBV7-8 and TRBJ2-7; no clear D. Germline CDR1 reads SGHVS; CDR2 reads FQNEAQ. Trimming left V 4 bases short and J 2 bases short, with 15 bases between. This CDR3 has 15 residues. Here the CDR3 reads CASSSVASSTYEQYF. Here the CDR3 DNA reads TGTGCCAGCAGCTCCGTAGCTTCCTCGACCTACGAGCAGTACTTC.

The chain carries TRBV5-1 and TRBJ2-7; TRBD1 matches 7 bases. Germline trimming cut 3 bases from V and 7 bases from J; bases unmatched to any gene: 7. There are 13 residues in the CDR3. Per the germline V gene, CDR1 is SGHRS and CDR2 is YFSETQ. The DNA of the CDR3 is TGCGCCAGCAGCTCTAGTCAGACAGGGGAGCAGTACTTC. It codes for CASSSSQTGEQYF.

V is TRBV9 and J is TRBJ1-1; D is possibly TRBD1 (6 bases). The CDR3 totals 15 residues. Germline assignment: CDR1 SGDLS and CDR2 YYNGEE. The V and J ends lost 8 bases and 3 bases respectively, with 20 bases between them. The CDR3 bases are TGTGCCAGTACTTCAGGGGCAGCATTAGACACTGAAGCTTTCTTT. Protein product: CASTSGAALDTEAFF.

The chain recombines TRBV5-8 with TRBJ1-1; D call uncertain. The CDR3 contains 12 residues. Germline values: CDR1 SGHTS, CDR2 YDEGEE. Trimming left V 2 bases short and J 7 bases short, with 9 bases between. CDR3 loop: CASSFQRGEAFF. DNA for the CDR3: TGTGCCAGCAGCTTCCAGAGAGGTGAAGCTTTCTTT.

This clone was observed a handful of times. The CDR3 nucleotides read TGTGCCTGGAGTGCCCGACAGGGAATAATTGTGGATGAGCAGTTCTTC. Translating it yields CAWSARQGIIVDEQFF. V usage is TRBV30 and J usage is TRBJ2-1; 7 bases map to TRBD1. This CDR3 is built from 16 residues. From germline, CDR1 is GTSNPN and CDR2 SVGIG (reference sequence). The junction had 14 bases not matched to a gene; V was cut back by 1 base and J by 8 bases. Looking up the rest from reference TRBV30 and TRBJ2-1 gives the full variable domain: SQTIHQWPATLVQPVGSPLSLECTVEGTSNPNLYWYRQAAGRGLQLLFYSVGIGQISSEVPQNLSASRPQDRQFILSSKKLLLSDSGFYLCAWSARQGIIVDEQFFGPGTRLTVL.

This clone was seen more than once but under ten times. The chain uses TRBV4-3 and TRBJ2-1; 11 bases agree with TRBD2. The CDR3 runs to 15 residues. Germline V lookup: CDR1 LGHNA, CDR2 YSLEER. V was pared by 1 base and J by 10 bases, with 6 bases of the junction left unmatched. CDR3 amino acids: CASSQGTSGSREQFF. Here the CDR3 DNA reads TGCGCCAGCAGCCAAGGGACTAGCGGGTCCCGCGAGCAGTTCTTC.

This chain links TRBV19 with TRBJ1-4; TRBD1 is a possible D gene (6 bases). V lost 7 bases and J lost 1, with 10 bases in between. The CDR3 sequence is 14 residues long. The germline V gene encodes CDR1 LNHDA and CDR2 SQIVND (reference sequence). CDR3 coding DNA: TGTGCCAGTAACTTACAGGGAACTAATGAAAAACTGTTTTTT. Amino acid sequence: CASNLQGTNEKLFF.

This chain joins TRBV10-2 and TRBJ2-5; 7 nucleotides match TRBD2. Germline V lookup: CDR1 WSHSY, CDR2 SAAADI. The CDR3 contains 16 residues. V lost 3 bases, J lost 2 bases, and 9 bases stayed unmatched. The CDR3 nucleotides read TGCGCCAGCAGTGACCCCCCCCGGGACTATCAAGAGACCCAGTACTTC. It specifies CASSDPPRDYQETQYF.

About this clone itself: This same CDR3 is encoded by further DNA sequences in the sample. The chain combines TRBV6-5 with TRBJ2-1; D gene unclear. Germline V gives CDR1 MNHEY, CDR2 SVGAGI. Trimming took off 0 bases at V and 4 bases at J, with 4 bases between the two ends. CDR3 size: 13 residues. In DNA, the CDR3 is TGTGCCAGCAGTTACTCCACTTACAATGAGCAGTTCTTC. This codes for CASSYSTYNEQFF.

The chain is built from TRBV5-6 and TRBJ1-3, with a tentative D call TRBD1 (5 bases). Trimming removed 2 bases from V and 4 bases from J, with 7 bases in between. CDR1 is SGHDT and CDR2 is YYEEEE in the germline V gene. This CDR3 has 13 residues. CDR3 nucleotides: TGTGCCAGCAGCTTTCGGACAGGAAACACCATATATTTT. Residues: CASSFRTGNTIYF.

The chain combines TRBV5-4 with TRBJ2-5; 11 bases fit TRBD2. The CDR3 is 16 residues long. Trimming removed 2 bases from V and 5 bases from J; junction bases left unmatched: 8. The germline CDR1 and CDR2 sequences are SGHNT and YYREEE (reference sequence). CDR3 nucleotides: TGTGCCAGCAGCTTAGTAGCGGGGGGGCGTCGGGAGACCCAGTACTTC. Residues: CASSLVAGGRRETQYF. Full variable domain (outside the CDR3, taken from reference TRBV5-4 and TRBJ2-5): ETGVTQSPTHLIKTRGQQVTLRCSSQSGHNTVSWYQQALGQGPQFIFQYYREEENGRGNFPPRFSGLQFPNYSSELNVNALELDDSALYLCASSLVAGGRRETQYFGPGTRLLVL.

In DNA, the CDR3 is TGTGCCAGCTCACCACCGGGCACCGAGGGGACCCAGTACTTC. Residues: CASSPPGTEGTQYF. The J gene is TRBJ2-5, the V gene TRBV18, with D perhaps matching TRBD2 (5 bases). The CDR3 contains 14 residues. V lost 0 bases, J lost 7 bases, and 12 bases lay in between. Looked up from germline, CDR1 is KGHSH and CDR2 is LQKENI. The entire variable domain, with the rest obtained from reference TRBV18 and TRBJ2-5, is as follows: NAGVMQNPRHLVRRRGQEARLRCSPMKGHSHVYWYRQLPEEGLKFMVYLQKENIIDESGMPKERFSAEFPKEGPSILRIQQVVRGDSAAYFCASSPPGTEGTQYFGPGTRLLVL.

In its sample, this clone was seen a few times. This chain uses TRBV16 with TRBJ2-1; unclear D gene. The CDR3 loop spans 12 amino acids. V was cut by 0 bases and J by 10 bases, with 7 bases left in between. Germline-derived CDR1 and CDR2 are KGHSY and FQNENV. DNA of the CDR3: TGTGCCAGCAGCCAATCGGGCAGGGAGCAGTTCTTC. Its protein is CASSQSGREQFF.

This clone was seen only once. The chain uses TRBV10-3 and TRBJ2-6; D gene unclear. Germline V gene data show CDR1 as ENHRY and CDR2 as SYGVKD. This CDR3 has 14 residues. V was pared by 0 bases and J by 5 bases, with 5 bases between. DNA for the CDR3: TGTGCCATCAGTGAGTCCGCGCGGGCCAACGTCCTGACTTTC. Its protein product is CAISESARANVLTF.

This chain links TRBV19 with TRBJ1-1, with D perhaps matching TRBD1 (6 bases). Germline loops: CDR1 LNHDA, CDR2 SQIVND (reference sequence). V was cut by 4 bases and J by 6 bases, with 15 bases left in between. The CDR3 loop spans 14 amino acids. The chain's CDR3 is CASSTFQGFAEAFF. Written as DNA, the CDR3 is TGTGCCAGTAGTACCTTTCAGGGGTTCGCTGAAGCTTTCTTT.

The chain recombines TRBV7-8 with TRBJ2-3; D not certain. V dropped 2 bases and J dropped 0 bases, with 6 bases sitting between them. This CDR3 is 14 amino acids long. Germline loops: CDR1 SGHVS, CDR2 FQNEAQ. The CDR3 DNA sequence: TGTGCCAGCAGCTTAATCCAGAGCACAGATACGCAGTATTTT. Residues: CASSLIQSTDTQYF. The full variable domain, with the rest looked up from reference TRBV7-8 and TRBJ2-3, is GAGVSQSPRYKVAKRGQDVALRCDPISGHVSLFWYQQALGQGPEFLTYFQNEAQLDKSGLPSDRFFAERPEGSVSTLKIQRTQQEDSAVYLCASSLIQSTDTQYFGPGTRLTVL.

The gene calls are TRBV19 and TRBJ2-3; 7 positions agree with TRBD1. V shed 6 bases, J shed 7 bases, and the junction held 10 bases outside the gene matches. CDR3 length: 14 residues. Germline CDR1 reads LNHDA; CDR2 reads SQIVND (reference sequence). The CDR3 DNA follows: TGTGCCAGTAGCCTCGGACAGGAAGGGAATACGCAGTATTTT. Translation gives CASSLGQEGNTQYF. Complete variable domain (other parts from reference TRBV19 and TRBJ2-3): DGGITQSPKYLFRKEGQNVTLSCEQNLNHDAMYWYRQDPGQGLRLIYYSQIVNDFQKGDIAEGYSVSREKKESFPLTVTSAQKNPTAFYLCASSLGQEGNTQYFGPGTRLTVL.

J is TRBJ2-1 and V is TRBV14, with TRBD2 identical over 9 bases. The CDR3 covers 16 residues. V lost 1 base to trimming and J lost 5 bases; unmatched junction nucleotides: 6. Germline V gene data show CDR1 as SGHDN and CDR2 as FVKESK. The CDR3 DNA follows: TGTGCCAGCAGCCAAGGGAGCGGGAGGATCCACAATGAGCAGTTCTTC. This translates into CASSQGSGRIHNEQFF.

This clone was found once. CDR3 residues: CASSLAGQGSAEAFF. In nucleotides, the CDR3 is TGTGCCAGCAGTTTAGCCGGACAGGGGAGTGCTGAAGCTTTCTTT. The rearrangement uses TRBV28 and TRBJ1-1, with TRBD1 identical over 9 bases. The CDR3 is 15 amino acids. Germline assignment: CDR1 MDHEN and CDR2 SYDVKM. With 2 bases clipped from V and 6 bases from J, the junction kept 7 bases outside the gene matches.

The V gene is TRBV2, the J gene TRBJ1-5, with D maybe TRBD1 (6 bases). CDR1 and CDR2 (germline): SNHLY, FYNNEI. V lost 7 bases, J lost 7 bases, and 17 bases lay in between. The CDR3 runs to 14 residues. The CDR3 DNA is TGTGCCAGCAATTTACAGGGTTCGCACCAGCCCCAGCATTTT. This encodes CASNLQGSHQPQHF. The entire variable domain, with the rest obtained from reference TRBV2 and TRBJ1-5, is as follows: EPEVTQTPSHQVTQMGQEVILRCVPISNHLYFYWYRQILGQKVEFLVSFYNNEISEKSEIFDDQFSVERPDGSNFTLKIRSTKLEDSAMYFCASNLQGSHQPQHFGDGTRLSIL.

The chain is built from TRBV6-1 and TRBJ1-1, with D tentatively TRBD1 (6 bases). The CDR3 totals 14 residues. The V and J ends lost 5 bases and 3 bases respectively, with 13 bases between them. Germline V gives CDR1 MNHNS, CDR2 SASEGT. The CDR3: CASSFTGRHTEAFF. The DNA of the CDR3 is TGTGCCAGCAGTTTCACAGGGCGGCACACTGAAGCTTTCTTT.